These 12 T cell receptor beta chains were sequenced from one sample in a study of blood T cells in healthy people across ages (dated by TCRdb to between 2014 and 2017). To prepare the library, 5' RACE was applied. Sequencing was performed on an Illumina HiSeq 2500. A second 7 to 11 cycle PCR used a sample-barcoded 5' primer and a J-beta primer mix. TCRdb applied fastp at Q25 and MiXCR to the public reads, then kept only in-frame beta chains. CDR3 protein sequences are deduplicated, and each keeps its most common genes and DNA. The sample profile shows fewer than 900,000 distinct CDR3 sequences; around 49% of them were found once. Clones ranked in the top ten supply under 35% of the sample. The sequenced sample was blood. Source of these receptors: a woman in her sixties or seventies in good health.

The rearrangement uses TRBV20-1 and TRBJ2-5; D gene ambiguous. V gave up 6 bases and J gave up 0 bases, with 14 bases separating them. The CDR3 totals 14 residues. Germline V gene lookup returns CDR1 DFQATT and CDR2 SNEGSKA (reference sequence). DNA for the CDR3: TGCAGTGCCCTGAACAGCCTTTACCAAGAGACCCAGTACTTC. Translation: CSALNSLYQETQYF.

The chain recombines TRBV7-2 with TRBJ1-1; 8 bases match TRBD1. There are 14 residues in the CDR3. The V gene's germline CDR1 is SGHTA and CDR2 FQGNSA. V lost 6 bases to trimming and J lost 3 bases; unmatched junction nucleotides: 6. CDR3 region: CASSPRGLHTEAFF. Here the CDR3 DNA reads TGTGCCAGCAGTCCCAGGGGGCTACACACTGAAGCTTTCTTT.

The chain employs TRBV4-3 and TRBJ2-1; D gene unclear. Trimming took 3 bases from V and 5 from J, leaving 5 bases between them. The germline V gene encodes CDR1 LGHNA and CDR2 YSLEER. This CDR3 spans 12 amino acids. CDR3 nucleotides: TGCGCCAGCAGCCAGTACAACAATGAGCAGTTCTTC. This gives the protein CASSQYNNEQFF.

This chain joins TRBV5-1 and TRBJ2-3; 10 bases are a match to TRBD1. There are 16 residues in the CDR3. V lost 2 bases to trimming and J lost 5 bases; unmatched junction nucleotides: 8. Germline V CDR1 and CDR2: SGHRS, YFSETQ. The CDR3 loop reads CASSFGQGVRVDTQYF. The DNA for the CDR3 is TGCGCCAGCAGCTTTGGACAGGGGGTGCGGGTAGATACGCAGTATTTT.

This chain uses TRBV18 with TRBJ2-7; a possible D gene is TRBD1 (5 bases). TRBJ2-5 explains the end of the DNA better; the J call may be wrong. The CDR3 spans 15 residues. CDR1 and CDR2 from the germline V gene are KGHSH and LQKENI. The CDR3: CASSPQSEDRETQYF. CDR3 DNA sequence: TGTGCCAGCTCACCCCAGTCGGAAGACAGAGAGACCCAGTACTTC.

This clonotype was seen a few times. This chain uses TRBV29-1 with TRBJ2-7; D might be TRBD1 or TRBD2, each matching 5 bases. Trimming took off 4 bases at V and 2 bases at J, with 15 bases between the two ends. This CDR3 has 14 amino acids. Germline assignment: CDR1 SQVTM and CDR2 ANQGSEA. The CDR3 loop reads CSVAPGGGTYEQYF. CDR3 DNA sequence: TGCAGCGTTGCCCCGGGTGGGGGAACCTACGAGCAGTACTTC.

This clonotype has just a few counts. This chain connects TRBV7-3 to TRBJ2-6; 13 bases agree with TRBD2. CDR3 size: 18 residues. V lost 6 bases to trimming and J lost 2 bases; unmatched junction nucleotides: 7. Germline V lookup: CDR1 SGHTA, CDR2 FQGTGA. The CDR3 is CASSRTSGSFTGANVLTF. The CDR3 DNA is TGTGCCAGCAGTCGGACTAGCGGGAGTTTTACTGGGGCCAACGTCCTGACTTTC.

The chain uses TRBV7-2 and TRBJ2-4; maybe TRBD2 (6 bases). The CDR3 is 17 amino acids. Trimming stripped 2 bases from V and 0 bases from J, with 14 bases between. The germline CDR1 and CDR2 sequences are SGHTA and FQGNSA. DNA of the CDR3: TGTGCCAGCAGCTTAATCGTACAGCGGGTAGCCAAAAACATTCAGTACTTC. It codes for CASSLIVQRVAKNIQYF.

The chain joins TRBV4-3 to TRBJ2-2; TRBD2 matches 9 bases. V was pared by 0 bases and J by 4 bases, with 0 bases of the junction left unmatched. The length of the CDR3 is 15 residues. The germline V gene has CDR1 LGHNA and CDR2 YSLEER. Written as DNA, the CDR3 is TGCGCCAGCAGCCAAGAACTAGCGGGCACCGGGGAGCTGTTTTTT. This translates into CASSQELAGTGELFF.

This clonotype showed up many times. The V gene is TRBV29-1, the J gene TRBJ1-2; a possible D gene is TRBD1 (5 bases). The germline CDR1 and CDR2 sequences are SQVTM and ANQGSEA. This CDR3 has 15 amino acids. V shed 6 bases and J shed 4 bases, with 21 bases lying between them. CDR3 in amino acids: CSVLIWDSTPYGYTF. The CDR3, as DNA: TGCAGCGTCCTCATTTGGGACTCCACTCCCTATGGCTACACCTTC.

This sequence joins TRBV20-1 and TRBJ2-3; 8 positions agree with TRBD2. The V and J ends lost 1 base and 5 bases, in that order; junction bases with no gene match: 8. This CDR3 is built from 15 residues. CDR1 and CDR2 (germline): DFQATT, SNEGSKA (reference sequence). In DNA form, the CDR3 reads TGCAGTGCTAGAGTATGGGCGGGAGGAGGAGATACGCAGTATTTT. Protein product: CSARVWAGGGDTQYF.

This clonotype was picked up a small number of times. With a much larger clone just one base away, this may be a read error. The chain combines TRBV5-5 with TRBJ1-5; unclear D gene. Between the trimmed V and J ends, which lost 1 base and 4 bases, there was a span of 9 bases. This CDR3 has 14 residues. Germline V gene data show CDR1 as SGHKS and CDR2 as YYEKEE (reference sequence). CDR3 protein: CASSLKGGNQPQHF. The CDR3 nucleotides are TGTGCCAGCAGCTTGAAAGGTGGAAATCAGCCCCAGCATTTT.